Listed below are T cell receptor beta chains from one sample, sequenced in a study of post-analysis software for immune sequencing data. Each CDR3 protein gets one entry after TCRdb re-called the PCR reads with MiXCR. This table holds more than 500,000 distinct CDR3 sequences, 34% found once. The source material was blood. Receptors were obtained from a girl between 2 and 17 years old with multiple sclerosis. The CDR3 runs from the conserved cysteine through the conserved F or W. Clone size is given for some rows only: seen once, a few or many times, or a class if the clone is expanded.

abundance | j_gene | v_gene | CDR3aa
once | TRBJ1-2 | TRBV3-1 | CASSGGGWDSNFSANYGYTF
- | TRBJ2-3 | TRBV20-1 | CSALAGEITDTQYF
few | TRBJ1-1 | TRBV5-4 | CASSFGVSLNTEAFF
- | TRBJ2-1 | TRBV13 | CASSLVAQLAGGLNEQFF
few | TRBJ2-4 | TRBV6-1 | CASSEPGRQYF
- | TRBJ1-1 | TRBV5-4 | CASSPRDRANTEAFF
- | TRBJ1-2 | TRBV5-6 | CASSLAGGLNYGYTF
- | TRBJ2-1 | TRBV28 | CASSLGLSGWGNNEQFF
few | TRBJ2-5 | TRBV5-1 | CASSSGQALMETQYF
- | TRBJ1-5 | TRBV4-1 | CASSPEPGQGHQPQHF
- | TRBJ2-1 | TRBV14 | CASSLKRASGVSSYNEQFF
few | TRBJ2-1 | TRBV2 | CARDGGEYNEQFF
few | TRBJ1-2 | TRBV5-1 | CASSGQGDYGYTF
few | TRBJ2-1 | TRBV6-6 | CASSFSDRGRIGQFF
- | TRBJ2-7 | TRBV7-8 | CASSSGTGQGSSEQYF
few | TRBJ2-5 | TRBV28 | CASSPRQFQETQYF
- | TRBJ1-5 | TRBV5-4 | CASSLGGGNQPRHF
- | TRBJ2-3 | TRBV6-5 | CASSYSGAGGTDTQYF
- | TRBJ2-3 | TRBV20-1 | CSARESGKSTDTQYF
few | TRBJ1-4 | TRBV7-9 | CASSFRGTHEKLFF
few | TRBJ2-3 | TRBV28 | CASRVPGSGGADTQYF
- | TRBJ2-2 | TRBV11-2 | CASSLGTGTANTGELFF
few | TRBJ2-3 | TRBV7-9 | CASSFSMGGGIDTQYF
- | TRBJ1-1 | TRBV5-6 | CASSLAGGMNTEAFF
- | TRBJ1-2 | TRBV11-2 | CASNTVKGQGNYGYTF
few | TRBJ2-7 | TRBV5-1 | CASRRTGISYEQYF
- | TRBJ1-1 | TRBV9 | CASSPPGGVLTEAFF
- | TRBJ2-7 | TRBV21-1 | CPRKGSYEQYF
- | - | TRBV5-1 | CASSLVGPGGQETQYF
- | TRBJ2-1 | TRBV14 | CASSQGRAGVGFNEQFF
few | TRBJ2-3 | TRBV5-1 | CATTEPPTDTQYF
few | TRBJ2-1 | TRBV5-6 | CASSWTSGGDYNEQFF
- | TRBJ2-5 | TRBV3-1 | CASSQGGVFEYQETQYF
- | TRBJ2-3 | TRBV5-1 | CASSLRSRTDTQYF
once | TRBJ1-1 | TRBV5-4 | CASSERVGEAFF
few | TRBJ2-7 | TRBV6-2/TRBV6-3 | CASSYGRDRAYEQYF
few | TRBJ1-2 | TRBV4-1 | CASSQDWVDSGGYTF
few | TRBJ2-7 | TRBV5-1 | CASRAGGLTYEQYF
few | TRBJ2-5 | TRBV5-5 | CASSLGQGHRPPQETQYF
- | TRBJ2-1 | TRBV29-1 | CSATSLAGSSSYNEQFF
- | TRBJ2-5 | TRBV10-3 | CAISGGSVSGQETQYF
- | TRBJ2-2 | TRBV20-1 | CSGGLAGNTGELFF
- | TRBJ1-2 | TRBV6-6 | CASSYELLYGYTF
once | - | TRBV10-3 | CAISEGQAYEQYF
- | TRBJ2-1 | TRBV20-1 | CSAPDGAGAKDEQFF
few | TRBJ1-2 | TRBV29-1 | CSVVLRGAGYTF
- | TRBJ2-3 | TRBV6-1 | CASSTGQGRPSTDTQYF
few | TRBJ1-2 | TRBV6-6 | CASSYSIRGYTF
- | TRBJ2-3 | TRBV20-1 | CSARNLAADLADTQYF
few | TRBJ2-1 | TRBV20-1 | CSARDVAGVYNEQFF
- | - | TRBV20-1 | CSARAGYSYEQYF